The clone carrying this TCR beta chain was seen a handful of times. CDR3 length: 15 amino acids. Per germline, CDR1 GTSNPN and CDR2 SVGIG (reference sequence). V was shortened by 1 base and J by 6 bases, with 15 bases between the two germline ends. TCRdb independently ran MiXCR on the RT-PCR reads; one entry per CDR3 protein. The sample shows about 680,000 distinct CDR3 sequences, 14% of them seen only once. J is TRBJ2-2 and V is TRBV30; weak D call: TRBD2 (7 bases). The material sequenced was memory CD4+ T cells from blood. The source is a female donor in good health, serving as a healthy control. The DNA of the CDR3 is TGTGCCTGGAGTGGTTTGCGGGGGCGCGCCGGGGAGCTGTTTTTT. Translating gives CAWSGLRGRAGELFF.